A selection of T cell receptor beta chains follows, all from one sample in a study of T cell responses to AZD1222 COVID-19 vaccine. Produced via immunoSEQ multiplex PCR; TCRdb's table is partial and in-frame only. The repertoire includes more than 75,000 clones, roughly 87% of them detected once, and 1.5% to 2% sits in the top ten. Specimen: peripheral blood, collected on day 0 of AZD1222 vaccination. The source is an adult in good health. Both conserved end residues are part of each CDR3. A D gene is named only where the DNA matches it firmly. Where a row states a size, it is once, few, many or the class of an expanded clone; other rows omit it.

j_gene | abundance | v_gene | d_gene | CDR3nt | CDR3aa
TRBJ1-1 | . | TRBV7-8 | . | TGTGCCAGCAGCTTAAATGAAAATCCCACTGAAGCTTTCTTT | CASSLNENPTEAFF
TRBJ2-1 | . | TRBV7-2 | TRBD2 | TGTGCCAGCAGCCCGAGACTAGCGGGGGTGTCCTACAATGAGCAGTTCTTC | CASSPRLAGVSYNEQFF
TRBJ1-2 | . | TRBV5-4 | . | TGTGCCAGCAGCCTTGACACTTATGGCTACACCTTC | CASSLDTYGYTF
TRBJ1-1 | . | TRBV18 | . | TGTGCCAGCTCACCCCCGGGGGACACTGAAGCTTTCTTT | CASSPPGDTEAFF
TRBJ1-1 | once | TRBV6-1 | . | TGTGCCAGCAGTGAATTCACTGAAGCTTTCTTT | CASSEFTEAFF
TRBJ2-5 | . | TRBV7-2 | TRBD1 | TGTGCCAGCAGCTCCGGGACAGGGGTTGGAGGGACCCAGTACTTC | CASSSGTGVGGTQYF
TRBJ2-3 | . | TRBV7-3 | . | TGTGCCAGCAGCCACGGTGGCACAGATACGCAGTATTTT | CASSHGGTDTQYF
TRBJ1-6 | once | TRBV4-3 | TRBD1 | TGCGCCAGCAGCCAAGAATATGGGACAGGGGGGACCCGGCCCCTCCACTTT | CASSQEYGTGGTRPLHF
TRBJ2-7 | few | TRBV12-3/TRBV12-4 | TRBD1 | TGTGCCAGCAGCCAACAGGGGCGCGAGCAGTACTTC | CASSQQGREQYF
TRBJ1-2 | . | TRBV10-3 | . | TGTGCCATCAGTGGTCTGGGGGGCGGCTATGGCTACACCTTC | CAISGLGGGYGYTF
TRBJ1-2 | . | TRBV27 | TRBD1 | TGTGCCAGCAGCCTTAACAGGGGTTTGGGCTATGGCTACACCTTC | CASSLNRGLGYGYTF
TRBJ1-5 | . | TRBV19 | . | TGTGCCAGTAGTAGACGAACACTTAATCAGCCCCAGCATTTT | CASSRRTLNQPQHF
TRBJ1-1 | . | TRBV3-1/TRBV3-2 | . | TGTGCCAGCAGCCACGGACCAGGGGAAGCTTTCTTT | CASSHGPGEAFF
TRBJ1-4 | few | TRBV6-5 | . | TGTGCCAGCGGACAGCCAGCAACTAATGAAAAACTGTTTTTT | CASGQPATNEKLFF
TRBJ2-7 | . | TRBV28 | TRBD1 | TGTGCCAGCAGTTTCTCGGGACAGGGTCTCTACGAGCAGTACTTC | CASSFSGQGLYEQYF
TRBJ2-1 | . | TRBV28 | TRBD1 | TGTGCCAGCACCTGGGACAGCTACAATGAGCAGTTCTTC | CASTWDSYNEQFF
TRBJ1-5 | once | TRBV6-5 | TRBD1 | TGTGCCAGCAGCGCTTCCGGGACAGCGAATCAGCCCCAGCATTTT | CASSASGTANQPQHF
TRBJ2-3 | . | TRBV4-3 | TRBD2 | TGCGCCAGCAGCCAAGATGCGGGGGGATACACAGATACGCAGTATTTT | CASSQDAGGYTDTQYF